A selection of T cell receptor beta chains follows, all from one sample in a study of beta chain features in type 1 diabetes. The protocol was immunoSEQ multiplex PCR, while the TCRdb copy is restricted to in-frame clones and leaves out a portion. The sample lists 600,000 or so clones; roughly 13% were seen once. What was sequenced was naive CD4+ T cells from blood. Receptor source: a young man with type 1 diabetes. CDR3s include the opening cysteine and the closing phenylalanine or tryptophan. The D gene is left open where the match is weak. Size is omitted from some rows. Given values are once, few, many or a class for expanded clones.

clone_size j_call d_call v_call cdr3_nt cdr3_aa
few TRBJ2-1 - TRBV25-1 TGTGCCAGCAGTGAATACGGGGGAGCCCACAATGAGCAGTTCTTC CASSEYGGAHNEQFF
- TRBJ1-5 - TRBV4-3 TGCGCCAGCAGCCAAGCAGGGGCTGATCAGCCCCAGCATTTT CASSQAGADQPQHF
- TRBJ2-5 TRBD1 TRBV6-1 TGTGCCAGCAGTCGACAGGGACGGCAAGAGACCCAGTACTTC CASSRQGRQETQYF
few TRBJ1-2 - TRBV4-3 TGCGCCAGCAGCCAAGATCACAGAAACTATGGCTACACCTTC CASSQDHRNYGYTF
- TRBJ2-3 - TRBV6-5 TGTGCCAGCAGTTACTCGTTTAGTCCGGCAGCCACGGCTGAGTATTTT CASSYSFSPAATAEYF
- TRBJ2-1 - TRBV7-2 TGTGCCAGCAGCCACGAGCTAGTGGCCTACAATGAGCAGTTCTTC CASSHELVAYNEQFF
- TRBJ2-1 - TRBV5-1 TGCGCCATCAAGCTTTATGAGTTCTTC CAIKLYEFF
few TRBJ2-7 TRBD1 TRBV9 TGTGCCAGCAGCATTGGGACAGAACACAAGCAGTACTTC CASSIGTEHKQYF
few TRBJ1-1 - TRBV29-1 TGCAGCGTCGGACAGAGGAACACTGAAGCTTTCTTT CSVGQRNTEAFF
few TRBJ1-6 - TRBV30 TGTGCCTGGAGTAGGGCCGCTTCAACCCTGTATAATTCACCCCTCCACTTT CAWSRAASTLYNSPLHF
- TRBJ2-1 TRBD1 TRBV5-1 TGCGCCAGCAGCGGTCGGGGACAGGGTAGCTCCTACAATGAGCAGTTCTTC CASSGRGQGSSYNEQFF
few TRBJ2-7 TRBD1 TRBV13 TGTGCCAGCAGCTTGGGTGACAGGGGGACCTACGAGCAGTACTTC CASSLGDRGTYEQYF
- TRBJ2-1 - TRBV15 TGTGCCACCAGCGGGGGGAAAAGCTCCTACAATGAGCAGTTCTTC CATSGGKSSYNEQFF
few TRBJ1-1 - TRBV23-1 TGCGCCAGCGGGTCCGCTCCTAAACGGGACCGCCGTAGGACGCGAGGCACTGAAGCTTTCTTT CASGSAPKRDRRRTRGTEAFF
- TRBJ2-1 TRBD1 TRBV6-5 TGTGCCAGCAGTTTAAGGGACAGCATCGACAATGAGCAGTTCTTC CASSLRDSIDNEQFF
- TRBJ1-4 TRBD1 TRBV25-1 TGTGCCAGCAGTGAATACAGGGGGGATGAAAAACTGTTTTTT CASSEYRGDEKLFF
- TRBJ2-1 TRBD2 TRBV5-1 TGCGCCAGCAGCGGACTAGCGGGGGCTTCCTACAATGAGCAGTTCTTC CASSGLAGASYNEQFF
few TRBJ1-6 TRBD1 TRBV5-4 TGTGCCAGCAGCTTGCAGGGGGCAAGTTCACCCCTCCACTTT CASSLQGASSPLHF
- TRBJ2-1 TRBD2 TRBV7-2 TGTGCCAGCAGCCCCTTCGTAGCGGGAGCTTCAAATGAGCAGTTCTTC CASSPFVAGASNEQFF
few TRBJ2-1 TRBD1 TRBV5-1 TGCGCCAGCAGGTTACAGGGGGCGGACAATGAGCAGTTCTTC CASRLQGADNEQFF
- TRBJ2-7 TRBD2 TRBV5-1 TGCGCCAGCAGCTTGGGGACTCAACTAGCGGGAGGTGTCTACGAGCAGTACTTC CASSLGTQLAGGVYEQYF
- TRBJ1-4 - TRBV6-5 TGTGCCAGCAGTTCTCGTATGGATAATGAAAAACTGTTTTTT CASSSRMDNEKLFF
few TRBJ2-1 TRBD2 TRBV9 TGTGCCAGCAGCGTAGGCGGGGGAGACTACAATGAGCAGTTCTTC CASSVGGGDYNEQFF
- TRBJ2-7 - TRBV5-1 TGCGCCAGCAGCTCCCAGGGGGAGCAGTACTTC CASSSQGEQYF
- TRBJ1-5 TRBD1 TRBV29-1 TGCAGCGTTACCCTCCAGGGGGCGCAGGGACAGCCCCAGCATTTT CSVTLQGAQGQPQHF
- TRBJ1-5 TRBD1 TRBV27 TGTGCCAGCAGTTGGGGACAGGGACGCAATCAGCCCCAGCATTTT CASSWGQGRNQPQHF
- TRBJ2-6 - TRBV30 TGTGCCTGGAGTCGGGACCTCTCTGGGGCCAACGTCCTGACTTTC CAWSRDLSGANVLTF
- TRBJ2-1 - TRBV20-1 TGCAGTGCTAGAACGGTCGGTGAGCAGTTCTTC CSARTVGEQFF
few TRBJ1-5 - TRBV4-1 TGCGCCAGCAGCCAAGCCCCCGGGACACTTAATCAGCCCCAGCATTTT CASSQAPGTLNQPQHF
once TRBJ2-3 - TRBV7-2 TGTGCCAGCAGCCGACCCCGGGATGTTATTAGCACAGATACGCAGTATTTT CASSRPRDVISTDTQYF
few TRBJ1-1 TRBD1 TRBV5-1 TGCGCCAGCAGCCTCGACAGGGACACTGAAGCTTTCTTT CASSLDRDTEAFF
few TRBJ1-1 - TRBV5-6 TGTGCCAGCAGCTTGATCGACAGAAACACTGAAGCTTTCTTT CASSLIDRNTEAFF
few TRBJ2-7 - TRBV29-1 TGCAGCGTTAGTACCAACGAGCAGTACTTC CSVSTNEQYF
few TRBJ1-1 - TRBV5-1 TGCGCCAGCAGCTTGGAGGGAAGCACTGAAGCTTTCTTT CASSLEGSTEAFF
- TRBJ2-1 TRBD2 TRBV7-2 TGTGCCAGCAGCCTGGGACTAGCGGGGAATGAGCAGTTCTTC CASSLGLAGNEQFF
- TRBJ1-5 - TRBV7-2 TGTGCCAGCAGCTTAGGAGCAGGTGCCTATAGCAATCAGCCCCAGCATTTT CASSLGAGAYSNQPQHF
- TRBJ1-1 TRBD1 TRBV25-1 TGTGCCAGCAGGGTACAGGGGCGGTCTAAAACTGAAGCTTTCTTT CASRVQGRSKTEAFF
few TRBJ2-1 TRBD1 TRBV6-5 TGTGCCAGCACCCTGGGACAGGGCCGGGATGAGCAGTTCTTC CASTLGQGRDEQFF
few TRBJ2-3 - TRBV5-1 TGCGCCAGCAGCTGGACAGAGAGCACAGATACGCAGTATTTT CASSWTESTDTQYF
- TRBJ1-1 TRBD1 TRBV7-3 TGTGCCAGCAGCTCGACAGGGGTCACTGAAGCTTTCTTT CASSSTGVTEAFF
few TRBJ2-5 - TRBV2 TGTGCCGGGTCCAGATGGGAGCAAGAGACCCAGTACTTC CAGSRWEQETQYF
few TRBJ2-7 - TRBV29-1 TGCAGCGTTGAAGACAGGAACAGGTCGTGTTGCGAGCAGTACTTC CSVEDRNRSCCEQYF
few TRBJ2-1 - TRBV6-6 TGTGCCAGCTCCCATACCTATGAGCAGTTCTTC CASSHTYEQFF
- TRBJ2-6 - TRBV18 TGTGCCAGCTCACCAAAGGTATCTGGGGCCAACGTCCTGACTTTC CASSPKVSGANVLTF
- TRBJ1-5 - TRBV6-4 TGTGCCAGCACCACCCACCATTTT CASTTHHF